The rows below give T cell receptor beta chains drawn from one sample of a study of blood T cell repertoires in COVID-19. Using immunoSEQ multiplex PCR, the repertoire was profiled, and TCRdb retains in-frame clones only, with some absent. The sample has about 180,000 clones; more than 75% are singletons. The specimen was peripheral blood. The receptor source for this set is a man in his sixties with COVID-19, enrolled during active disease. The CDR3 runs from the conserved cysteine through the conserved F or W. Each record gives: clone size, V gene, J gene, D gene, CDR3 DNA, CDR3 protein. The D gene is left open where the match is weak. Clone size appears in some rows only: once, few, many, or a class for an expanded clone.

-	TRBV7-2	TRBJ1-1	-	TGTGCCAGCAGCCGGCCAAGAGGGCGAAACACTGAAGCTTTCTTT	CASSRPRGRNTEAFF
-	TRBV11-1	TRBJ1-1	-	TGTGCCAGCAGCATGACAGGGAACACTGAAGCTTTCTTT	CASSMTGNTEAFF
-	TRBV4-1	TRBJ2-1	TRBD2	TGCGCCAGCAGCCAAGATGTCCTAACACTAGCGAAGGAGAATGAGCAGTTCTTC	CASSQDVLTLAKENEQFF
-	TRBV5-8	TRBJ1-2	-	TGTGCCAGCAGCTTACCAAGACAGAGCTATGGCTACACCTTC	CASSLPRQSYGYTF
-	TRBV5-5	TRBJ1-3	-	TGTGCCAGCAGCTTGGCCATTGGAAACACCATATATTTT	CASSLAIGNTIYF
-	TRBV11-3	TRBJ2-1	-	TGTGCCAGCAGCCGGAGCGACAATGAGCAGTTCTTC	CASSRSDNEQFF
once	TRBV19	TRBJ1-2	TRBD1	TGTGCCAGTAAATCTGTGACAGGGCCTAGCTATGGCTACACCTTC	CASKSVTGPSYGYTF
-	TRBV3-1/TRBV3-2	TRBJ2-7	-	TGTGCCAGCAACCGACAGGTCTACGAGCAGTACTTC	CASNRQVYEQYF
few	TRBV13	TRBJ1-4	-	TGTGCCAGCAGCCTCGGAGGAAGGGAAAAACTGTTTTTT	CASSLGGREKLFF
-	TRBV6-4	TRBJ2-7	-	TGTGCCAGCAGGGTGACAGGCAGCTCCTACGAGCAGTACTTC	CASRVTGSSYEQYF
-	TRBV6-5	TRBJ1-2	TRBD1	TGTGCCAGCAGACCTGGACAGGACCCCCCCTATGGCTACACCTTC	CASRPGQDPPYGYTF
-	TRBV5-1	TRBJ1-1	-	TGCGCCAGCAGCATGGTTCCGGACACTGAAGCTTTCTTT	CASSMVPDTEAFF
few	TRBV7-8	TRBJ1-5	-	TGTGCCAGCAGCTTTGGGGCGCGGAATCAGCCCCAGCATTTT	CASSFGARNQPQHF
-	TRBV7-2	TRBJ2-6	-	TGTGCCAGCAGCTTAGGAGGATCTGGGGCCAACGTCCTGACTTTC	CASSLGGSGANVLTF
-	TRBV20-1	TRBJ1-1	-	TGCAGTGCTAGTGGTGGGGGCGAAGCTTTCTTT	CSASGGGEAFF
-	TRBV7-9	TRBJ1-2	TRBD1	TGTGCCAGCAGCACACAGGGGGTAAAAGGCTATGGCTACACCTTC	CASSTQGVKGYGYTF
few	TRBV18	TRBJ1-6	-	TGTGCCAGCTCACTCTCATTCGGGATGAATTCACCCCTCCACTTT	CASSLSFGMNSPLHF
-	TRBV6-5	TRBJ2-7	-	TGTGCCAGCAGTTTGGGGCCGTCCTACGAGCAGTACTTC	CASSLGPSYEQYF
-	TRBV10-3	TRBJ2-7	TRBD1	TGTGCCATCAGTGTACAGGGGAACTACGAGCAGTACTTC	CAISVQGNYEQYF
-	TRBV7-9	TRBJ1-4	TRBD1	TGTGCCAGCAGCTTCTCCGGGACAGGGGCTGAAAAACTGTTTTTT	CASSFSGTGAEKLFF
-	TRBV11-1	TRBJ2-3	-	TGTGCCAGCAGCTTCGCCACTCTCGGTACGCAGTATTTT	CASSFATLGTQYF
-	TRBV27	TRBJ2-5	-	TGTGCCAGCCAAGGGGGATTGTCCGGGGAGACCCAGTACTTC	CASQGGLSGETQYF
-	TRBV7-9	TRBJ2-5	TRBD2	TGTGCCAGCAGTTTGGGTTCGGCGGGGGGTAGTGGTTCCGTCGACTTC	CASSLGSAGGSGSVDF
-	TRBV30	TRBJ1-1	TRBD1	TGTGCCTGGACAAAGGGACAGGCGTTAGAAGCTTTCTTT	CAWTKGQALEAFF
-	TRBV29-1	TRBJ1-2	-	TGCAGCGTTGAGGCGGGGGCCGGGAATGGCTACACCTTC	CSVEAGAGNGYTF
once	TRBV6-2/TRBV6-3	TRBJ2-7	-	TGTGCCAGCAGTTACTGGGACAAGACCTACGAGCAGTACTTC	CASSYWDKTYEQYF
-	TRBV7-3	TRBJ2-7	-	TGTGCCAGCAGCTTAAAGGCGGGGAACCAGTACGAGCAGTACTTC	CASSLKAGNQYEQYF
once	TRBV7-9	TRBJ1-2	-	TGTGCCAGCAGCCCCGAGACAGAGTATGGCTACACCTTC	CASSPETEYGYTF
-	TRBV7-2	TRBJ2-7	-	TGTGCCAGCAGACGACCCGGGGCCCCAGCGGGCCGTTACGAGCAGTACTTC	CASRRPGAPAGRYEQYF
-	TRBV6-5	TRBJ1-6	TRBD1	TGTGCCAGCACTATGACAGGGGGTCGATCACCCCTCCACTTT	CASTMTGGRSPLHF
-	TRBV5-1	TRBJ2-1	TRBD2	TGCGCCAGCAGATCTAGCGGGAGGGCCTCCTACAATGAGCAGTTCTTC	CASRSSGRASYNEQFF
once	TRBV6-6	TRBJ1-1	-	TGTGCCAGCATTGATTCCCGGAGAGGAGACACTGAAGCTTTCTTT	CASIDSRRGDTEAFF
once	TRBV7-2	TRBJ1-1	-	TGTGCCAGCAGCCCAGCGGCTGTGAACACTGAAGCTTTCTTT	CASSPAAVNTEAFF
-	TRBV12-2	TRBJ2-1	-	TGTGCAAGTCGCTCGGGACAGGGAGAAATGGTTAATGAGCAGTTCTTC	CASRSGQGEMVNEQFF
-	TRBV19	TRBJ1-4	-	TGTGCCAGTAGTATAGCTCAGGGGAAAAGGGTGTTTTTT	CASSIAQGKRVFF
-	TRBV9	TRBJ1-1	TRBD1	TGTGCCAGCAGGGGCAGGGGGAGGAGAGCTTTCTTT	CASRGRGRRAFF
-	TRBV12-3/TRBV12-4	TRBJ2-3	-	TGTGCCAGCAGCACCGGTAATACGCAGTATTTT	CASSTGNTQYF
-	TRBV18	TRBJ2-7	-	TGTGCCAGCTCACTGTCTAGGGGCGAGCAGTACTTC	CASSLSRGEQYF
-	TRBV7-2	TRBJ1-3	-	TGTGCCAGCAGCTTCACACAGGGCTCTGGAAACACCATATATTTT	CASSFTQGSGNTIYF
-	TRBV18	TRBJ2-1	-	TGTGCCAGCTCACCTGACTTATACAATGAGCAGTTCTTC	CASSPDLYNEQFF
-	TRBV5-1	TRBJ1-2	-	TGCGCCAGCAGCTTGGATGCAGGGCCCGGAGGCTACACCTTC	CASSLDAGPGGYTF
-	TRBV11-3	TRBJ2-1	TRBD2	TGTGCCAGCAGCGTTGGGCGGGGGAACAATGAGCAGTTCTTC	CASSVGRGNNEQFF
-	TRBV19	TRBJ1-5	-	TGTGCCAGTAGAGAGGTAAATGGGCAGCCCCAGCATTTT	CASREVNGQPQHF
-	TRBV7-8	TRBJ2-1	-	TGTGCCAGCGGCCACTTTGATGAGCAGTTCTTC	CASGHFDEQFF
few	TRBV4-2	TRBJ1-1	TRBD1	TGTGCCAGCAGCCAAACGACAGGGTGGGCTTTCTTT	CASSQTTGWAFF
few	TRBV10-3	TRBJ2-7	-	TGTGCCATCAGCGGACCCGGGAGCCAAAATCGGCAGTACTTC	CAISGPGSQNRQYF
-	TRBV18	TRBJ1-5	-	TGTGCCAGCTCACCAGGGCAGGGGACCAGCAATCAGCCCCAGCATTTT	CASSPGQGTSNQPQHF
-	TRBV30	TRBJ2-7	-	TGTGCCTGGAGATCCACGCAGGGATTGGGCGAGCAGTACTTC	CAWRSTQGLGEQYF
once	TRBV12-2	TRBJ1-2	-	-	CASRLVGTGAHGGYTF
-	TRBV29-1	TRBJ2-7	-	TGCAGCGTTAGCGGCCGGGACTCAAACTACGAGCAGTACTTC	CSVSGRDSNYEQYF
-	TRBV12-3/TRBV12-4	TRBJ1-1	-	TGTGCCAGCGGCGAGGAGTTGAACACTGAAGCTTTCTTT	CASGEELNTEAFF
-	TRBV6-5	TRBJ1-1	-	TGTGCCAGCAGTTTCAGGGATTTGAGTACTGAAGCTTTCTTT	CASSFRDLSTEAFF
-	TRBV29-1	TRBJ2-7	TRBD1	TGCAGCGTTGAAAACAGGGGGCGGGTCGAGCAGTACTTC	CSVENRGRVEQYF
-	TRBV6-6	TRBJ2-7	-	TGTGCCAGCGGGCTGGGGGCTCCCTCCAACGAGCAGTACTTC	CASGLGAPSNEQYF
-	TRBV19	TRBJ2-1	TRBD1	TGTGCCAGTAGTACCTCTGGGACAGGGATGAATGAGCAGTTCTTC	CASSTSGTGMNEQFF